The source of this TCR beta chain is a study of T cell repertoires in aging, cancer and after chemotherapy. The overall study: Six age groups, ranging from 30 or younger to 70 or older, included the donors.

TRB rearrangements spanning V, D and J were amplified using mixed TRB-A/B primers. TCRdb reprocessed the multiplex PCR reads via MiXCR and lists one record per CDR3 protein. The sample lists approximately 11,000 distinct CDR3 sequences, more than 25% seen once, with 2.5% to 4% in the top ten. The germline CDR1 and CDR2 sequences are LGHNA and YNFKEQ. V was cut by 4 bases and J by 1 base, with 9 bases left in between. The CDR3 has 14 amino acids. Amplification of TCR beta used genomic DNA extracted from peripheral blood. Sequenced: blood. This clonotype was obtained from a human donor in good health. The genes are TRBV4-2 and TRBJ2-3; D possibly corresponds to TRBD1 (6 bases). CDR3 coding DNA: TGTGCCAGCAGCCCTGGACAGCGCACAGATACGCAGTATTTT. This gives the protein CASSPGQRTDTQYF.